Listed below are T cell receptor beta chains from one sample, sequenced in a study of blood T cell repertoires in COVID-19. Using immunoSEQ multiplex PCR, the repertoire was profiled, and TCRdb retains in-frame clones only, with some absent. The sample includes 100,000 or so clones, 65% to 80% of them seen just once. Source material: peripheral blood. These receptors all come from a woman aged 70 to 79 with acute or convalescent COVID-19. Both conserved end residues are part of each CDR3.

TRBV19,12,CASRAWSGEQYF
TRBV29-1,14,CSVDPGQGPGELFF
TRBV5-1,17,CASSLGLGAGDYNEQFF
TRBV6-2/TRBV6-3,17,CASSYLAGGPNTGELFF
TRBV29-1,13,CSVEDQGGYGYTF
TRBV18,16,CASSPTGLAGGETQYF
TRBV12-3/TRBV12-4,13,CASSFFGDSPLHF
TRBV30,17,CAWRVRQGVSSYNEQFF
TRBV2,14,CASRENTGYQPQHF
TRBV7-8,13,CASSWDTLYEQYF
TRBV7-2,17,CASSLGTGGAANYGYTF
TRBV7-9,15,CASSPSVAENTEAFF
TRBV6-1,15,CASSDGQAHSYEQYF
TRBV18,15,CASSPGRAEGTEAFF
TRBV15,14,CATSRPGTGNEQYF
TRBV3-1/TRBV3-2,17,CASSKRVTSGGTDTQYF